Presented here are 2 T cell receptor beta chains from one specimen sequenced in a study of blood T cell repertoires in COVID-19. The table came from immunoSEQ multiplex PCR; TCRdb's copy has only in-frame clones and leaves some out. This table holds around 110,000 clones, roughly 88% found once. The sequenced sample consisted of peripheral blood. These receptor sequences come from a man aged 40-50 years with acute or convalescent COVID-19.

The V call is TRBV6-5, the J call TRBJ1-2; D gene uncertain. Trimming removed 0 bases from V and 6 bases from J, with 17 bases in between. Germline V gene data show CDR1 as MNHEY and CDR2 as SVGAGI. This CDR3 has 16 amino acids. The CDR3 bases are TGTGCCAGCAGTTACTCGAAGGAGTTGCCTCGGCATGGCTACACCTTC. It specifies CASSYSKELPRHGYTF.

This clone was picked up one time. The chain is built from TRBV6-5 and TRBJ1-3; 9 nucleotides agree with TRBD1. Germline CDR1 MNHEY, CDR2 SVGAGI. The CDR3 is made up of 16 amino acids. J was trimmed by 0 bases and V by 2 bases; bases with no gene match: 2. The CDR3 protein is CASSYDRGNSGNTIYF. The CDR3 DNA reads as TGTGCCAGCAGTTACGACAGGGGGAACTCTGGAAACACCATATATTTT.